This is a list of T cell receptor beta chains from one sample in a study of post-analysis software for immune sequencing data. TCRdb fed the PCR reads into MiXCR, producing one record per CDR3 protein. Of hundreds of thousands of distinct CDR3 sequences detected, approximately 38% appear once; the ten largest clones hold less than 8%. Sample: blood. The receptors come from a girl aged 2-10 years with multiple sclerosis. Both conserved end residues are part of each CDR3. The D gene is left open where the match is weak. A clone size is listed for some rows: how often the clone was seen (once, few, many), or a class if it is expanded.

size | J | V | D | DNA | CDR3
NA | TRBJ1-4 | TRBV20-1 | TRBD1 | TGCAGTGCTAGCGGGACAGGGGATGAAAAACTGTTTTTT | CSASGTGDEKLFF
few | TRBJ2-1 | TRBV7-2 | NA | TGTGCCAGCAGCCCAGTAGGGCTAGCACTTGAGCAGTTCTTC | CASSPVGLALEQFF
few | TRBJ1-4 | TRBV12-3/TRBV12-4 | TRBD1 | TGTGCCAGCCGACCACTGGGGACAGGGGGTGAAAAACTGTTTTTT | CASRPLGTGGEKLFF
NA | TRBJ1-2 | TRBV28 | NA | TGTGCCAGCAGTTTATTGAGTCCTATCAGAGAGCCTGGCTACACCTTC | CASSLLSPIREPGYTF
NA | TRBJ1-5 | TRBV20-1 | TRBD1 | TGCAGTGCCCCTCCGACAGGGGGGGAACAGCCCCAGCATTTT | CSAPPTGGEQPQHF
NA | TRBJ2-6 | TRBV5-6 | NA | TGTGCCAGCAGCTTGCCGACGGGAACTGGGGCCAACGTCCTGACTTTC | CASSLPTGTGANVLTF
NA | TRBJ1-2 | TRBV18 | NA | TGTGCCAGCTCACCACAATACGGGGGGATTAACTATGGCTACACCTTC | CASSPQYGGINYGYTF
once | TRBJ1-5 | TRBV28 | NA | TGTGCCAGCAGTACAGGGTTTCAGCCCCAGCATTTT | CASSTGFQPQHF
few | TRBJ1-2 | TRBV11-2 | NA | TGTGCCAGCAGCTTAACAACGGAATCTAACTATGGCTACACCTTC | CASSLTTESNYGYTF
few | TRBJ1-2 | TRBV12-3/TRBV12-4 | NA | TGTGCCAGCAGTTCCGGGACCGTAAACTATGGCTACACCTTC | CASSSGTVNYGYTF
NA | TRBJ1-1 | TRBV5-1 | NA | TGCGCCAGCAGGTCGGACACGGCCACTGAAGCTTTCTTT | CASRSDTATEAFF
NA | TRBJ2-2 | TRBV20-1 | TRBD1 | TGCAGTGCCGGGGACAGGGTGTCCGGGGAGCTGTTTTTT | CSAGDRVSGELFF
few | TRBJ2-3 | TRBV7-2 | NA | TGTGCCAGCAGCTTAGGGGCAGGGGCAACAGATACGCAGTATTTT | CASSLGAGATDTQYF
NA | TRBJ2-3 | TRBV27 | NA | TGTGCCAGCAGTTTATGGGGGGCTAGCACAGATACGCAGTATTTT | CASSLWGASTDTQYF
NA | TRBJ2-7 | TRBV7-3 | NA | TGTGCCAGCAGCTTAACGGTGCCAACGGGCCCCTACGAGCAGTACTTC | CASSLTVPTGPYEQYF
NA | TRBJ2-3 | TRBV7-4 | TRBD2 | TGTGCCAGCAGCTCCCTGTTCTCGTGGAGGCCGGGACTAGTCTGTTTCCTTTGGGATACGCAGTATTTT | CASSSLFSWRPGLVCFLWDTQYF
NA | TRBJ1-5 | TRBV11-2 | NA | TGTGCCAGCAGCGCTAACAATCAGCCCCAGCATTTT | CASSANNQPQHF
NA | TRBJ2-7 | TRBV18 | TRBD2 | TGTGCCAGCTCACCATTTGGGACTAGCGGGAGTCCGAATGAGCAGTACTTC | CASSPFGTSGSPNEQYF
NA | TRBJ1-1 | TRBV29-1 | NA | TGCAGCGTTGTGATTGGGGGACGGAACACTGAAGCTTTCTTT | CSVVIGGRNTEAFF
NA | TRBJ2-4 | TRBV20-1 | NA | TGCAGTGCTAGGACAGCGGGTAATTCCTACGGGCAGTACTTC | CSARTAGNSYGQYF
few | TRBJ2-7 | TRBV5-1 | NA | TGCGCCAGCAGCCGGTTGATGGACGAGCAGTACTTC | CASSRLMDEQYF
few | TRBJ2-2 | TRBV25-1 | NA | TGTGCCAGCAGTGACAGCCCGGGGCCCGTGCGGGAGCTGTTTTTT | CASSDSPGPVRELFF
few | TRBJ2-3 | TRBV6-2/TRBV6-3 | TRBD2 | TGTGCCAGCAGTTTTGGACTAGCGCACGGGGGAGCAGATACGCAGTATTTT | CASSFGLAHGGADTQYF
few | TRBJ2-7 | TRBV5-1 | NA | TGCGCCAGCAGCTTGGGAGGTAAGGGGAGCTCCTACGAGCAGTACTTC | CASSLGGKGSSYEQYF
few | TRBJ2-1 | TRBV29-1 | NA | TGCAGCGTTGAAGATTCCGTGGATGAGCAGTTCTTC | CSVEDSVDEQFF
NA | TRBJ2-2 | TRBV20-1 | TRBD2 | TGCAGTGCTAGACTAGCGGGGAGAAACACCGGGGAGCTGTTTTTT | CSARLAGRNTGELFF
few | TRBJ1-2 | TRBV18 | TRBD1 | TGTGCCAGCTCACCGCGGACAGGGGATACTAATGGCTACACCTTC | CASSPRTGDTNGYTF